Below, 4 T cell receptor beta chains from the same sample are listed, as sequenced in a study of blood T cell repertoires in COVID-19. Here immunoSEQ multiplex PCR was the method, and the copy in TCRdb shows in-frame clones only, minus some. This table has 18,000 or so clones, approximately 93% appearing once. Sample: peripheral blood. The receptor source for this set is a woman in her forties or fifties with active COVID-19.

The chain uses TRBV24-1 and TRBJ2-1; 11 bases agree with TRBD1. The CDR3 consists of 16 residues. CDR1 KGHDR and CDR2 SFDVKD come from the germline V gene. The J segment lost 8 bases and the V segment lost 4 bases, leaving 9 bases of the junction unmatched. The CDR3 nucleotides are TGTGCCACCAGTGACCATGGACAGGGGGCGCAGGATGAGCAGTTCTTC. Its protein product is CATSDHGQGAQDEQFF.

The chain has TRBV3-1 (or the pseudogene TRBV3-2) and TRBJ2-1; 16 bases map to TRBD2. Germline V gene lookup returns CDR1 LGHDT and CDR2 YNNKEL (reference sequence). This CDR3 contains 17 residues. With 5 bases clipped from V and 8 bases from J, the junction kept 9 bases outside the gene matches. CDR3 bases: TGTGCCAGCAGCTTGACAGGGACTAGCGGGAGGGTCGATGAGCAGTTCTTC. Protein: CASSLTGTSGRVDEQFF.

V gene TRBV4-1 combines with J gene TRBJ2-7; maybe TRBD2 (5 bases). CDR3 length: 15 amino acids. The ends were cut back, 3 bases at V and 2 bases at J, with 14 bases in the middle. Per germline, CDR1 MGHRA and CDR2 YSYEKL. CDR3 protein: CASSQQDWGAYEQYF. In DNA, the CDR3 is TGCGCCAGCAGCCAGCAGGACTGGGGTGCCTACGAGCAGTACTTC.

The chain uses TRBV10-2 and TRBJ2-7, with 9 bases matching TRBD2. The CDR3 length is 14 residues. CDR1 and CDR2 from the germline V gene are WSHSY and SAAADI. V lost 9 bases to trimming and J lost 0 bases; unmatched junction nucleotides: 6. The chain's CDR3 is CASKLSGGSYEQYF. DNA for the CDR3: TGCGCCAGTAAACTTAGCGGGGGCTCCTACGAGCAGTACTTC.